These 32 T cell receptor beta chains share one sample of origin, sequenced in a study of blood T cell repertoires in COVID-19. TCRdb's copy holds only in-frame clones and misses some; the assay was immunoSEQ multiplex PCR. There are around 69,000 clones in the sample; around 81% occur only once, and 20% to 25% lies in the top ten. The source material was peripheral blood. The receptor set was obtained from a woman aged 70-85 years with acute or convalescent COVID-19.

The genes are TRBV28 and TRBJ2-1; 8 bases line up with TRBD1. CDR3 size: 13 residues. Trimming cost V 3 bases and J 15 bases; bases outside gene matches: 10. Germline-derived CDR1 and CDR2 are MDHEN and SYDVKM. The CDR3 here is CASSFDRGRELFF. CDR3 DNA: TGTGCCAGCAGTTTCGACAGGGGTAGGGAGTTGTTCTTC.

The rearrangement joins TRBV7-9 to TRBJ1-6; 7 bases align to TRBD1. Germline CDR1 reads SEHNR; CDR2 reads FQNEAQ (reference sequence). This CDR3 has 15 residues. V shed 4 bases and J 9 bases; nucleotides not matched to a gene: 9. Here the CDR3 DNA reads TGTGCCAGCAGCTCGACAGGGACTGGAGGTTCACCCCTCCACTTT. It codes for CASSSTGTGGSPLHF. Using reference TRBV7-9 and TRBJ1-6 for the parts outside the CDR3, the full variable domain is DTGVSQNPRHKITKRGQNVTFRCDPISEHNRLYWYRQTLGQGPEFLTYFQNEAQLEKSRLLSDRFSAERPKGSFSTLEIQRTEQGDSAMYLCASSSTGTGGSPLHFGNGTRLTVT.

The V gene is TRBV10-3, the J gene TRBJ1-6; perhaps TRBD1 as D (5 bases). Trimming shortened V by 4 bases and J by 7 bases, and 8 bases separated the two germline ends. Germline CDR1 is ENHRY and CDR2 is SYGVKD. The CDR3 sequence is 13 residues long. The CDR3 reads CAISGSGNSPLHF. CDR3 in DNA: TGTGCCATCAGTGGATCAGGGAATTCACCCCTCCACTTT.

CDR3 bases: TGCGCCAGCAGCTTGGTCGCAGATCAGCCCCAGCATTTT. Amino acids: CASSLVADQPQHF. The chain joins TRBV5-1 to TRBJ1-5; D is undetermined. V was pared by 0 bases and J by 5 bases, with 6 bases between. The length of the CDR3 is 13 residues. CDR1 is SGHRS, CDR2 YFSETQ, per germline.

The chain employs TRBV30 and TRBJ1-1; perhaps TRBD1 as D (5 bases). Trimming left V 3 bases short and J 5 bases short, with 7 bases between. CDR1 and CDR2 from the germline V gene are GTSNPN and SVGIG (reference sequence). CDR3 length equals 11 residues. The DNA of the CDR3 is TGTGCCTGGAGCCGGGGGACTGAAGCTTTCTTT. It encodes CAWSRGTEAFF.

The chain recombines TRBV7-9 with TRBJ2-1; D remains unclear. V lost 4 bases to trimming and J lost 6 bases, with 4 bases between them. This CDR3 contains 11 residues. Germline CDR1 reads SEHNR; CDR2 reads FQNEAQ (reference sequence). In nucleotides, the CDR3 is TGTGCCAGCAGCTCCCTCAATGAGCAGTTCTTC. It encodes CASSSLNEQFF.

This clone was counted only a few times. The chain recombines TRBV6-5 with TRBJ1-6, with 9 positions matching TRBD1. Trimming at V came to 8 bases and at J to 9 bases, leaving 5 bases not matched to a gene. The CDR3 loop spans 13 amino acids. Germline assignment: CDR1 MNHEY and CDR2 SVGAGI. The CDR3 spells CASGTGIASPLHF. Written as DNA, the CDR3 is TGTGCCAGCGGGACAGGGATAGCTTCACCCCTCCACTTT.

The chain combines TRBV25-1 with TRBJ2-7, with a weak D call TRBD2 (5 bases). The germline CDR1 and CDR2 sequences are MGHDK and SYGVNS. This CDR3 region has 15 residues. V lost 4 bases and J lost 6, with 19 bases in between. The CDR3: CASSGGMGSYVEQYF. CDR3 coding DNA: TGTGCCAGCAGTGGAGGGATGGGGTCCTACGTCGAGCAGTACTTC.

The chain combines TRBV18 with TRBJ1-4; 8 positions agree with TRBD1. V was pared by 4 bases and J by 0 bases, with 10 bases of the junction left unmatched. Germline V lookup: CDR1 KGHSH, CDR2 LQKENI. CDR3 length: 18 amino acids. The CDR3 DNA reads as TGTGCCAGCTCACGGAATGGATTACAGGGGGCAACTAATGAAAAACTGTTTTTT. Translating gives CASSRNGLQGATNEKLFF. The whole variable domain, filled in from reference TRBV18 and TRBJ1-4, reads NAGVMQNPRHLVRRRGQEARLRCSPMKGHSHVYWYRQLPEEGLKFMVYLQKENIIDESGMPKERFSAEFPKEGPSILRIQQVVRGDSAAYFCASSRNGLQGATNEKLFFGSGTQLSVL.

The chain has TRBV29-1 and TRBJ1-2, with D maybe TRBD1 (5 bases). V dropped 4 bases and J dropped 3 bases, with 9 bases sitting between them. CDR1 and CDR2 (germline): SQVTM, ANQGSEA. The CDR3 is made up of 12 amino acids. The CDR3 region is CSVVRGYYGYTF. The CDR3 nucleotides are TGCAGCGTTGTGCGGGGCTACTATGGCTACACCTTC.

The genes are TRBV5-1 and TRBJ2-7; D may be TRBD1 (5 bases). Trimming removed 3 bases from V and 0 bases from J, with 10 bases in between. The CDR3 totals 14 residues. The germline CDR1 and CDR2 sequences are SGHRS and YFSETQ. DNA of the CDR3: TGCGCCAGCAGCTCGGACACGGCCTCCTACGAGCAGTACTTC. Protein sequence: CASSSDTASYEQYF.

In this sample, this clone turned up once. Compared with germline, one end of the junction differs, possibly owing to a read error. The chain couples TRBV3-1 (or the pseudogene TRBV3-2) to TRBJ2-1, with D hard to call. The CDR3 sequence is 11 residues long. From germline, CDR1 is LGHDT and CDR2 YNNKEL (reference sequence). CDR3 region: CVSSQDFSQFF. The CDR3 DNA reads TGTGTCAGCAGCCAAGATTTCTCTCAGTTCTTC.

The V and J genes are TRBV27 and TRBJ2-7, with TRBD1 identical over 7 bases. Germline V gene lookup returns CDR1 MNHEY and CDR2 SMNVEV (reference sequence). The CDR3 runs 13 residues. V lost 5 bases to trimming and J lost 1 base; unmatched junction nucleotides: 2. CDR3: CASSQTGSYEQYF. The CDR3 DNA reads as TGTGCCAGCAGTCAGACAGGGTCCTACGAGCAGTACTTC.

The J gene is TRBJ2-7, the V gene TRBV3-1 (or the pseudogene TRBV3-2); 14 nucleotides agree with TRBD2. CDR3 length: 15 amino acids. After removal of 6 bases from V and 3 bases from J, the junction contained 4 bases not matched to a gene. Germline V gene sequence: CDR1 LGHDT, CDR2 YNNKEL (reference sequence). The DNA for the CDR3 is TGTGCCAGCAGAGGAGGACTAGCGGGAGGCTACGAGCAGTACTTC. Its protein is CASRGGLAGGYEQYF.

The chain's CDR3 is CASNPMGGAQPSYEQYF. CDR3 in DNA: TGTGCCAGCAACCCTATGGGGGGAGCCCAACCTTCCTACGAGCAGTACTTC. The V gene is TRBV7-9, the J gene TRBJ2-7; D is perhaps TRBD2 (6 bases). Germline V CDR1 and CDR2: SEHNR, FQNEAQ (reference sequence). The CDR3 is 17 amino acids. V gave up 7 bases and J gave up 1 base, with 23 bases separating them.

The chain employs TRBV19 and TRBJ1-2, with 9 positions matching TRBD1. Germline CDR1 reads LNHDA; CDR2 reads SQIVND (reference sequence). The CDR3 totals 15 residues. J was trimmed by 7 bases and V by 4 bases; bases with no gene match: 10. CDR3 sequence reads: CASSRDRASWSGYTF. CDR3 nucleotides: TGTGCCAGTAGTAGGGACAGGGCGTCATGGAGTGGCTACACCTTC.

This chain uses TRBV19 with TRBJ2-7; TRBD1 agrees at 11 bases. The CDR3 runs to 16 residues. The J segment lost 3 bases and the V segment lost 3 bases, leaving 7 bases of the junction unmatched. CDR1 and CDR2 (germline): LNHDA, SQIVND (reference sequence). This CDR3 reads CASSILGQGGNYEQYF. DNA of the CDR3: TGTGCCAGTAGTATCTTGGGACAGGGGGGGAACTACGAGCAGTACTTC.

The V call is TRBV6-6, the J call TRBJ2-2; 8 bases map to TRBD2. Trimming cost V 5 bases and J 0 bases; bases outside gene matches: 2. The CDR3 runs 15 residues. Germline V gene sequence: CDR1 MNHNY, CDR2 SVGAGI (reference sequence). The CDR3 loop is CASSTAGANTGELFF. CDR3 sequence (DNA): TGTGCCAGCAGTACAGCGGGAGCGAACACCGGGGAGCTGTTTTTT.

The rearrangement joins TRBV28 to TRBJ1-6; no reliable D call. This CDR3 is built from 14 residues. Per the germline V gene, CDR1 is MDHEN and CDR2 is SYDVKM. V was shortened by 4 bases and J by 13 bases, with 17 bases between the two germline ends. The CDR3 loop reads CASSWPRGLSPLHF. CDR3 DNA sequence: TGTGCCAGCAGTTGGCCCCGCGGGCTCTCGCCCCTCCACTTT.

This chain links TRBV28 with TRBJ2-4; 10 bases fit TRBD1. The germline V gene encodes CDR1 MDHEN and CDR2 SYDVKM. The CDR3 is made up of 16 amino acids. The ends lost 2 bases at V and 5 bases at J; junction bases unmatched: 6. CDR3 sequence (DNA): TGTGCCAGCAGTTTAAGGGGACAGGGGCCCCAAAACATTCAGTACTTC. This codes for CASSLRGQGPQNIQYF.

The V and J genes are TRBV19 and TRBJ2-3, with 10 nucleotides matching TRBD1. The germline CDR1 and CDR2 sequences are LNHDA and SQIVND (reference sequence). The V segment lost 6 bases and the J segment 1 base; nucleotides outside the gene matches: 10. CDR3 size: 17 residues. The chain's CDR3 is CASRGKPGTGGTDTQYF. CDR3 nucleotides: TGTGCCAGTAGAGGGAAGCCCGGGACAGGGGGCACAGATACGCAGTATTTT.

The chain is built from TRBV7-8 and TRBJ2-7; D gene ambiguous. The V gene's germline CDR1 is SGHVS and CDR2 FQNEAQ. Trimming removed 5 bases at V and 2 bases at J, with 7 bases between. The CDR3 sequence is 12 residues long. Here the CDR3 reads CASSTNTYEQYF. The CDR3 region has the DNA TGTGCCAGCAGCACGAACACCTACGAGCAGTACTTC.

The chain joins TRBV5-1 to TRBJ2-7, with 8 bases lining up with TRBD1. Germline assignment: CDR1 SGHRS and CDR2 YFSETQ. This CDR3 contains 14 residues. The junction had 6 bases not matched to a gene; V was cut back by 2 bases and J by 5 bases. This CDR3 reads CASSFDRGKDEQYF. The CDR3, as DNA: TGCGCCAGCAGCTTCGACAGGGGAAAGGACGAGCAGTACTTC.

As to this clone: Other DNA variants within this sample encode the same CDR3. V is TRBV19 and J is TRBJ1-5; 8 bases align to TRBD1. The CDR3 runs to 15 residues. Trimming removed 8 bases from V and 0 bases from J; junction bases left unmatched: 6. Germline V gene data show CDR1 as LNHDA and CDR2 as SQIVND (reference sequence). The CDR3 is CASRDRGHSNQPQHF. In DNA form, the CDR3 reads TGTGCCAGTCGAGACAGGGGTCATAGCAATCAGCCCCAGCATTTT.

The genes are TRBV11-1 and TRBJ2-1; 10 positions match TRBD2. Germline lookup yields CDR1 SGHAT and CDR2 FQDESV (reference sequence). The CDR3 extends over 16 amino acids. The V and J ends lost 5 bases and 4 bases, in that order; junction bases with no gene match: 8. The CDR3 DNA sequence: TGTGCCAGCAGCACCCGGACTAGCGGAATATACAATGAGCAGTTCTTC. Translating gives CASSTRTSGIYNEQFF.

The rearrangement links TRBV4-1 to TRBJ1-2; 11 bases map to TRBD1. The germline gives CDR1 MGHRA, CDR2 YSYEKL. V gave up 4 bases and J gave up 5 bases; unmatched junction bases: 9. The CDR3 spans 16 residues. The CDR3 nucleotides read TGCGCCAGCAGCCCTGCACGGACAGGGGGCAGGTATGGCTACACCTTC. Protein: CASSPARTGGRYGYTF.

The chain couples TRBV28 to TRBJ2-1, with 10 bases aligning to TRBD2. The trim removed 3 bases at V and 9 bases at J, leaving 14 bases unmatched. The CDR3 totals 17 residues. From germline, CDR1 is MDHEN and CDR2 SYDVKM. CDR3 nucleotides: TGTGCCAGCAGTTTTTCTAGCGGGAGACCGGGGTGGGGTGAGCAGTTCTTC. Protein: CASSFSSGRPGWGEQFF.

The chain combines TRBV3-1 (or the pseudogene TRBV3-2) with TRBJ1-4; D may be TRBD1 (5 bases). The length of the CDR3 is 14 residues. Per the germline V gene, CDR1 is LGHDT and CDR2 is YNNKEL (reference sequence). V dropped 1 base and J dropped 7 bases, with 10 bases sitting between them. CDR3 amino acids: CASSQVNRPEKLFF. CDR3 coding DNA: TGTGCCAGCAGCCAAGTAAACAGGCCTGAAAAACTGTTTTTT.

The chain uses TRBV14 and TRBJ2-2; a weak D match, TRBD1 (5 bases). The CDR3 length is 15 residues. Germline CDR1 is SGHDN and CDR2 is FVKESK. Trimming shortened V by 3 bases and J by 6 bases, and 14 bases separated the two germline ends. CDR3 in DNA: TGTGCCAGCAGCCAGTCCCCGGGCAGGGCCGGGGAGCTGTTTTTT. Protein product: CASSQSPGRAGELFF.

This clone occurred a few times. The CDR3 region is CASTSASTHNSPLHF. The CDR3 region has the DNA TGTGCCAGTACCTCTGCTTCTACCCATAATTCACCCCTCCACTTT. J is TRBJ1-6 and V is TRBV2; no definite D call. The V gene's germline CDR1 is SNHLY and CDR2 FYNNEI. Trimming pared 9 bases from V and 5 bases from J, leaving 17 bases between. The CDR3 runs 15 residues.

The rearrangement joins TRBV2 to TRBJ2-1; 7 bases match TRBD2. The CDR3 extends over 20 amino acids. Trimming took 6 bases from V and 8 from J; bases not matched to a gene: 28. The germline CDR1 and CDR2 sequences are SNHLY and FYNNEI. CDR3 in amino acids: CASRGRDGASNPRRVHEQFF. The CDR3 DNA is TGTGCCAGCAGGGGGAGGGACGGGGCTAGTAACCCCCGTCGTGTGCATGAGCAGTTCTTC.

The chain links TRBV9 to TRBJ2-2, with 14 bases fitting TRBD2. The junction had 5 bases not matched to a gene; V was cut back by 4 bases and J by 6 bases. The CDR3 runs 16 residues. The germline V gene encodes CDR1 SGDLS and CDR2 YYNGEE. The CDR3 DNA sequence: TGTGCCAGCAGCTCGGGACTAGCGGGAGTTCCCGGGGAGCTGTTTTTT. As protein: CASSSGLAGVPGELFF.